This T cell receptor beta chain was documented in a study of regulatory T cells in long-lasting Graves disease. This clonotype came up many times. What it recognizes is unknown. Time point denoted: newly diagnosed GD, antithyroid drugs for less than 3 months. Scientists built the TCR library using RNA that was extracted from PBMCs. TCR beta libraries were built with iRepertoire HTBI primers and Arm-PCR of CDR3 regions. TCRdb redid the calling of the multiplex PCR reads with MiXCR, one entry per CDR3 protein. The table has hundreds of thousands of distinct CDR3 sequences, 15% to 20% seen once. J lost 0 bases, V lost 6 bases, and 11 bases had no gene match. Germline V lookup: CDR1 MDHEN, CDR2 SYDVKM. The CDR3 is made up of 16 amino acids. The study, taken as a whole, reports: Among samples with persistent disease, TRBV28, TRBJ1-2 and TRBJ2-5 were favored.

The sample was also reused in another study, on T cells in Graves' hyperthyroidism and ophthalmopathy.

This chain connects TRBV28 to TRBJ2-7; TRBD2 matches 7 bases. Source: peripheral blood mononuclear cells (PBMCs), taken at new diagnosis, from a patient treated with antithyroid drugs. The TCR originated in a woman aged 25 to 39 with Graves disease. The CDR3 sequence is CASSPSGSGGSYEQYF. CDR3 DNA sequence: TGTGCCAGCAGCCCCTCGGGATCGGGGGGCTCCTACGAGCAGTACTTC.